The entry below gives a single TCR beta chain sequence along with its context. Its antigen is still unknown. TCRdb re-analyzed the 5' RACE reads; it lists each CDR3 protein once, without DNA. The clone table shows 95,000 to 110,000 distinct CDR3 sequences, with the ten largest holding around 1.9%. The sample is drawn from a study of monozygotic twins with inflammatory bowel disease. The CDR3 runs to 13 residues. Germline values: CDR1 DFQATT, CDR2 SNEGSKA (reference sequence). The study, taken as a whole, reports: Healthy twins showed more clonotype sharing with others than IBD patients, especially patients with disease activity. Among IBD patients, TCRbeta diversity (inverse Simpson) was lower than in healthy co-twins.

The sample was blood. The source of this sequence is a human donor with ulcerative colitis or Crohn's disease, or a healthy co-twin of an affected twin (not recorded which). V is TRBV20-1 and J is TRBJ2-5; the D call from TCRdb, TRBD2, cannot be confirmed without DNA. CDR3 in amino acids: CSARGTLQETQYF.